Listed below are T cell receptor beta chains from one sample, sequenced in a study of early T cells in non-severe SARS-CoV-2 infection. TCRdb called the 5' RACE reads again in MiXCR, with one record for every CDR3 protein. Found here are roughly 60,000 distinct CDR3 sequences, roughly an eighth of them singletons; the top ten hold around 4.7%. Sequenced sample: whole blood. The receptor set was obtained from an adult who was a healthcare worker with PCR-confirmed SARS-CoV-2 infection or an uninfected control (not recorded which). CDR3s leave out the opening cysteine and the closing phenylalanine or tryptophan. Clone size, where shown, is once, few, many, or a class for clones that have expanded.

cdr3_length: 13
v_call: TRBV30
j_call: TRBJ2-6
clone_size: .
cdr3_aa: AWGQGSSGANVLT

cdr3_length: 13
v_call: TRBV5-6
j_call: TRBJ1-5
clone_size: many
cdr3_aa: ASSPGQTPNQPQH

cdr3_length: 9
v_call: TRBV6-6
j_call: TRBJ1-2
clone_size: .
cdr3_aa: TSSTDEGYT

cdr3_length: 15
v_call: TRBV4-3
j_call: TRBJ1-3
clone_size: few
cdr3_aa: ASSQAAAGRGGNTIY

cdr3_length: 13
v_call: TRBV11-2
j_call: TRBJ2-3
clone_size: .
cdr3_aa: ASSLIRQGMDTQY

cdr3_length: 16
v_call: TRBV11-3
j_call: TRBJ1-6
clone_size: many
cdr3_aa: ASSPQDSPLTYNSPLH

cdr3_length: 12
v_call: TRBV7-2
j_call: TRBJ1-2
clone_size: .
cdr3_aa: ASSQEGVDYGYT

cdr3_length: 13
v_call: TRBV11-1
j_call: TRBJ2-7
clone_size: many
cdr3_aa: ASSTQGSTSYEQY

cdr3_length: 12
v_call: TRBV18
j_call: TRBJ2-5
clone_size: few
cdr3_aa: ASSPTMQQETQY

cdr3_length: 12
v_call: TRBV3-1
j_call: TRBJ2-7
clone_size: .
cdr3_aa: ASSQGKGVHEQY

cdr3_length: 17
v_call: TRBV20-1
j_call: TRBJ1-2
clone_size: .
cdr3_aa: SASIPPDRAVPFNYGYT

cdr3_length: 9
v_call: TRBV29-1
j_call: TRBJ1-1
clone_size: many
cdr3_aa: SLRYGPEAF

cdr3_length: 11
v_call: TRBV29-1
j_call: TRBJ1-5
clone_size: many
cdr3_aa: SVEVGGNQPQH

cdr3_length: 12
v_call: TRBV12-3/TRBV12-4
j_call: TRBJ2-1
clone_size: .
cdr3_aa: ASSLELHVGEQF

cdr3_length: 11
v_call: TRBV6-2/TRBV6-3
j_call: TRBJ1-2
clone_size: few
cdr3_aa: ASSLGHNYGYT

cdr3_length: 12
v_call: TRBV2
j_call: TRBJ1-5
clone_size: few
cdr3_aa: ASTEDWSNQPQH

cdr3_length: 11
v_call: TRBV28
j_call: TRBJ2-7
clone_size: .
cdr3_aa: ASRISGRAEQY

cdr3_length: 13
v_call: TRBV20-1
j_call: TRBJ2-7
clone_size: few
cdr3_aa: SARVRTSGDYEQY

cdr3_length: 11
v_call: TRBV20-1
j_call: TRBJ2-7
clone_size: .
cdr3_aa: SARVTGSYEQY

cdr3_length: 10
v_call: TRBV19
j_call: TRBJ1-2
clone_size: few
cdr3_aa: ASSNRGYGYT

cdr3_length: 12
v_call: TRBV7-2
j_call: TRBJ1-6
clone_size: .
cdr3_aa: ASSPPLNNSPLH

cdr3_length: 11
v_call: TRBV20-1
j_call: TRBJ2-2
clone_size: .
cdr3_aa: SATTSGTGELF

cdr3_length: 13
v_call: TRBV5-1
j_call: TRBJ2-7
clone_size: many
cdr3_aa: ASSLDGDRPYEQY

cdr3_length: 13
v_call: TRBV7-9
j_call: TRBJ1-4
clone_size: .
cdr3_aa: ASRPIGQGGEKLF

cdr3_length: 9
v_call: TRBV10-3
j_call: TRBJ1-1
clone_size: few
cdr3_aa: ATQTNTEAF

cdr3_length: 11
v_call: TRBV3-1
j_call: TRBJ1-1
clone_size: few
cdr3_aa: ASSRQGGTEAF

cdr3_length: 13
v_call: TRBV28
j_call: TRBJ1-2
clone_size: .
cdr3_aa: ASSPSTGDYYGYT

cdr3_length: 12
v_call: TRBV28
j_call: TRBJ2-2
clone_size: many
cdr3_aa: ASSLGLATGELF

cdr3_length: 12
v_call: TRBV29-1
j_call: TRBJ1-1
clone_size: .
cdr3_aa: SVEGQGLYTEAF

cdr3_length: 14
v_call: TRBV6-6
j_call: TRBJ2-7
clone_size: .
cdr3_aa: ASKKQGAPFSYEQY

cdr3_length: 13
v_call: TRBV7-9
j_call: TRBJ2-2
clone_size: .
cdr3_aa: ASSLDRANTGELF

cdr3_length: 14
v_call: TRBV11-2
j_call: TRBJ2-3
clone_size: .
cdr3_aa: ASSLAGLSVTDTQY

cdr3_length: 13
v_call: TRBV6-5
j_call: TRBJ2-2
clone_size: few
cdr3_aa: ASSPGQGHTGELF

cdr3_length: 11
v_call: TRBV2
j_call: TRBJ1-2
clone_size: .
cdr3_aa: ASSEFLTYGYT

cdr3_length: 12
v_call: TRBV2
j_call: TRBJ2-6
clone_size: .
cdr3_aa: ASRGSSGANVLT

cdr3_length: 10
v_call: TRBV6-1
j_call: TRBJ1-2
clone_size: many
cdr3_aa: ASSSDSPGYT